One and the same sample provided the 3 T cell receptor beta chains below, sequenced in a study of tumor-infiltrating lymphocytes in primary liver carcinoma. The blood RNA (from unsorted whole blood) was obtained, and germline DNA was also extracted. Priming with a constant-region primer yielded TCR beta cDNA from about 510 ng total RNA. TCR beta libraries came from three nested multiplex PCR rounds using slightly modified ARM-PCR. PCR rounds one and two used TRBV1-TRBV30 forward primers with a C-beta reverse primer for around 11 cycles each. MiXCR, run by TCRdb on the multiplex PCR reads, gives a single entry per CDR3 protein. The sample has about 200,000 distinct CDR3 sequences; less than 75% are singletons. Specimen: peripheral blood. The receptors originated from a woman aged 60-70 years with primary liver carcinoma and hepatitis B virus infection.

On this clonotype: Compared with germline, one end of the junction differs, possibly owing to a read error. This chain connects TRBV5-5 to TRBJ1-2; D is unclear. Germline CDR1 SGHKS, CDR2 YYEKEE (reference sequence). The length of the CDR3 is 14 residues. CDR3 region: CPSSYDGEGYGYTF. The CDR3 DNA reads TGTCCCAGCAGCTACGATGGGGAAGGATACGGCTACACCTTC.

This clonotype was observed at least ten times. As DNA, the CDR3 is TGTGCCAGCAGCTTAGATAGGAGACAGGGGGATACCTATGGCTACACCTTC. Its protein product is CASSLDRRQGDTYGYTF. V and J are TRBV11-3 and TRBJ1-2; 9 nucleotides match TRBD1. In germline, CDR1 is SGHNT, CDR2 YENEEA. The CDR3 runs to 17 residues. The ends lost 0 bases at V and 4 bases at J; junction bases unmatched: 9.

This clonotype was counted at least ten times. The CDR3 DNA reads TGTGCCAGCAGCCCACTGGTGCGGGGCGTGGACTATGGCTACACCTTC. Translation gives CASSPLVRGVDYGYTF. V is TRBV7-8 and J is TRBJ1-2; D is perhaps TRBD1 (5 bases). Germline CDR1 SGHVS, CDR2 FQNEAQ. The CDR3 loop spans 16 amino acids. V was cut by 5 bases and J by 3 bases, with 19 bases left in between. The full variable domain, rest sourced from reference TRBV7-8 and TRBJ1-2, is GAGVSQSPRYKVAKRGQDVALRCDPISGHVSLFWYQQALGQGPEFLTYFQNEAQLDKSGLPSDRFFAERPEGSVSTLKIQRTQQEDSAVYLCASSPLVRGVDYGYTFGSGTRLTVV.